The T cell receptor (beta chain) described here comes from a study of T cell clones after liver transplantation. Method: immunoSEQ multiplex PCR; TCRdb's copy keeps in-frame clones and lacks some. The sample yields approximately 68,000 clones, 75% to 90% seen once. V dropped 4 bases and J dropped 0 bases, with 10 bases sitting between them. From germline, CDR1 is MDHEN and CDR2 SYDVKM. The CDR3 extends over 16 amino acids. This specimen consisted of CD4+ T cells from blood, obtained before liver transplant. The TCR was taken from a human donor who received a liver transplant. The gene calls are TRBV28 and TRBJ2-6; no definite D call. CDR3 in DNA: TGTGCCAGCAGTTCTTATACGAGCTCTGGGGCCAACGTCCTGACTTTC. Encoded protein: CASSSYTSSGANVLTF.